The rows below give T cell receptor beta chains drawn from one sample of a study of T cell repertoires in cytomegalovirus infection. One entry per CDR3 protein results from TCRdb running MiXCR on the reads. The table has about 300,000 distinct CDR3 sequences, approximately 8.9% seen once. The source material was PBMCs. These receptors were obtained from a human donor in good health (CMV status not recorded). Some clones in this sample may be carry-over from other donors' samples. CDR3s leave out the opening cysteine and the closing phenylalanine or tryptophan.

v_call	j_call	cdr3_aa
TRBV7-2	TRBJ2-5	ASSFLRVEEETQY
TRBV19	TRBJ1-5	ASSVRDSNQPQH
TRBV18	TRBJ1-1	ASSPAQQVEAF
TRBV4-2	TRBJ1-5	ASSQEGISNQPQH
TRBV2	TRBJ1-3	ASSGKRNTIY
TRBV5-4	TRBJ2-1	ASSLVGGDYNEQF
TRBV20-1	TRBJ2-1	SARDVGPTFYNEQF
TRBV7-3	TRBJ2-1	ASSLGGAFNNEQF
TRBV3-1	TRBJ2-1	ASRPGRGRNNEQF
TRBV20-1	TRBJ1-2	SAPLLDHRGYT
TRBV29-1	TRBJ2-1	SVEGGMGPGLRQ
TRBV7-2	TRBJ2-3	ASSAFTDTQY
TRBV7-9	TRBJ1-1	ASSPAGRPLGDTEAF
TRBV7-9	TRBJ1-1	ASSDGRWGTYNTEAF
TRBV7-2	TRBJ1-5	ASSLPHRGVGSNQPQH
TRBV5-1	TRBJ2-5	ASSLASGRGETQY
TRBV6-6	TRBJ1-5	ASSYRGQGNQPQH
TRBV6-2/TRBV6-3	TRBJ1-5	ASSYPQGGQPQH
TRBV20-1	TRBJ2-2	SAPRRRGSGELF